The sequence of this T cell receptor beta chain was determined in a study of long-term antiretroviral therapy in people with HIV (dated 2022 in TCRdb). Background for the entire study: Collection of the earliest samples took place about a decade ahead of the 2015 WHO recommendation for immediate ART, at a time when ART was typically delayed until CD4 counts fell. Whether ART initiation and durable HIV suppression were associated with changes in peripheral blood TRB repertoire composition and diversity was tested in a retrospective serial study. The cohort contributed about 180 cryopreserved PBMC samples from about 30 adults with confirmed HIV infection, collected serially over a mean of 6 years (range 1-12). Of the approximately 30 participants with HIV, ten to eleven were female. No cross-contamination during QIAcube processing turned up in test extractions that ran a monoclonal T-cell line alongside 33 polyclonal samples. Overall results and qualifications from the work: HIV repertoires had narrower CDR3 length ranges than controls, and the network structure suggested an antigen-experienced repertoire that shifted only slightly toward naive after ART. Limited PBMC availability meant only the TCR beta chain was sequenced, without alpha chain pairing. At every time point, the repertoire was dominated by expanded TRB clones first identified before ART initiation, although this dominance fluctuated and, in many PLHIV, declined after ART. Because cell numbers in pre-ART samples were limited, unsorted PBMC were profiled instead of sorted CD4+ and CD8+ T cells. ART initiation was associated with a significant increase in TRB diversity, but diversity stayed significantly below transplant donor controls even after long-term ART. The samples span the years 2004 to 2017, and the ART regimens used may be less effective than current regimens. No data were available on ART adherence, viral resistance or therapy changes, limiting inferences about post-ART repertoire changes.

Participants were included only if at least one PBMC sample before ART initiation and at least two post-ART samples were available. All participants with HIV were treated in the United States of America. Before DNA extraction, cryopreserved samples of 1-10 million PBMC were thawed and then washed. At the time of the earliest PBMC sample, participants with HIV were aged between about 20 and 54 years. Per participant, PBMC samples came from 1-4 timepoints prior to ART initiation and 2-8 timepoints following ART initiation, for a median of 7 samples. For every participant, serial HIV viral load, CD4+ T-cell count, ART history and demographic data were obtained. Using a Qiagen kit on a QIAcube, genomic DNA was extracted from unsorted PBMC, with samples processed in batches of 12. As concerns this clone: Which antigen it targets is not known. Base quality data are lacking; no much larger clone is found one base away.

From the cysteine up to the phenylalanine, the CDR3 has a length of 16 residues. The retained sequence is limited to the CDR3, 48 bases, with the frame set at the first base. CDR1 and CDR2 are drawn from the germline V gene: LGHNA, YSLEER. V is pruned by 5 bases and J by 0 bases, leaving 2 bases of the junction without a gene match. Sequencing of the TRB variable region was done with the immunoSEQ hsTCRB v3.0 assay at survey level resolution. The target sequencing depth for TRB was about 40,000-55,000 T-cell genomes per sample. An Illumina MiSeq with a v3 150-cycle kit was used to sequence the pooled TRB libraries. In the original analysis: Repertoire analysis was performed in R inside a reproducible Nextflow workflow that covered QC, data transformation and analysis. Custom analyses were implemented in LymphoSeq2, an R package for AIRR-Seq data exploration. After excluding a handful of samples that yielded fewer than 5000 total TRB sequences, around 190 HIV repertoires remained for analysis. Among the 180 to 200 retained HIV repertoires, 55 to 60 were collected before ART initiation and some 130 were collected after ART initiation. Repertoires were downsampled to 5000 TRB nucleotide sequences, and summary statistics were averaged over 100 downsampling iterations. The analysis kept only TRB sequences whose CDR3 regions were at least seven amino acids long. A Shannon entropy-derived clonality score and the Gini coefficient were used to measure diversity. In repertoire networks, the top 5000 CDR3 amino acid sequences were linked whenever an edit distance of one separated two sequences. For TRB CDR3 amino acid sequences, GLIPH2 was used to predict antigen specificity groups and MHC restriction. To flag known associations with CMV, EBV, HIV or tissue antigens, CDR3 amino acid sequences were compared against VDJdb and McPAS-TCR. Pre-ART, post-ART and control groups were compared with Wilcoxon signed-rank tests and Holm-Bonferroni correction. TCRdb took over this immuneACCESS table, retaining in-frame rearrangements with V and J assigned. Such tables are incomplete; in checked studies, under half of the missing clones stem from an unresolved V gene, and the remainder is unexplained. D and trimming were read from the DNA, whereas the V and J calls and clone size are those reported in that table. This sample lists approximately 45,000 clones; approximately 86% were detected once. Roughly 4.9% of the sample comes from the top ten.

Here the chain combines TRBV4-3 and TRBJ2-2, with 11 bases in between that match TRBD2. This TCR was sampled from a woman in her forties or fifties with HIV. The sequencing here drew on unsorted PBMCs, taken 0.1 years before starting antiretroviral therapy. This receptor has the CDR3 CASSGLAGTNTGELFF. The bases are TGCGCCAGCAGCGGACTAGCGGGTACGAACACCGGGGAGCTGTTTTTT.